This T cell receptor beta chain was found in a study of T-cell memory formation after mild COVID-19. Barcoded TCR alpha and TCR beta cDNA libraries with UMIs came from 5'RACE using constant-segment primers. Each CDR3 protein is one row after TCRdb ran MiXCR on the 5' RACE reads. The profile shows about 120,000 distinct CDR3 sequences, about 20% of them singletons. The study, taken as a whole, reports: In pre-infection memory, a portion of responding clones appeared, which suggested that cross-reactive memory joined.

In the case of this clonotype: What it recognizes is unknown.

From germline, CDR1 is SGHVS and CDR2 FNYEAQ. Trimming stripped 5 bases from V and 1 base from J, with 12 bases between. This CDR3 spans 14 amino acids. The clonotype was recovered from a man younger than 35 who had mild COVID-19 (a few samples of this study predate the infection). Cell type and time point are not known. This chain uses TRBV7-6 with TRBJ2-7, with a weak D call TRBD1 (5 bases). The sample comprised PBMCs or a T cell subset sorted from them (not recorded which). The CDR3 region has the DNA TGTGCCAGCAGCCCTACAGGTTTTTCCTACGAGCAGTACTTC. Amino acid sequence: CASSPTGFSYEQYF.